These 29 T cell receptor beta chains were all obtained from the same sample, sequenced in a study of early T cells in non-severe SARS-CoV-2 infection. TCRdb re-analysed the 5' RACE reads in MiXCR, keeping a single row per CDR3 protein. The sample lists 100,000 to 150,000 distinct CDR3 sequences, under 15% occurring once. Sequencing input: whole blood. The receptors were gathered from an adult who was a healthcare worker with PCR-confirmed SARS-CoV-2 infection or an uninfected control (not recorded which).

CDR3 protein: CASTQSGYYTDTQYF. The CDR3 DNA reads as TGTGCCAGTACCCAGAGCGGCTACTACACAGATACGCAGTATTTT. V gene TRBV19 combines with J gene TRBJ2-3, with D maybe TRBD2 (5 bases). CDR3 length: 15 residues. Trimming shortened V by 7 bases and J by 2 bases, and 16 bases separated the two germline ends. The germline V gene has CDR1 LNHDA and CDR2 SQIVND (reference sequence).

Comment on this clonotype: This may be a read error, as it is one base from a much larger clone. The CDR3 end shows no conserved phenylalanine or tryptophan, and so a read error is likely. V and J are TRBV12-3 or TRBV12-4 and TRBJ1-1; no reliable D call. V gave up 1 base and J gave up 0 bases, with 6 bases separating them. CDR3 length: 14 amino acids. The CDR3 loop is CASSLEGMNTEAFL. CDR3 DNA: TGTGCCAGCAGTTTAGAGGGTATGAACACTGAAGCTTTCTTA.

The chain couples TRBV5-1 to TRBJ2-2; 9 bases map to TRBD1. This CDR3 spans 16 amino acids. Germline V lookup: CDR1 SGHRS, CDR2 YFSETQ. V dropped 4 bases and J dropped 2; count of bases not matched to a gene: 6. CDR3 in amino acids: CASSPRTGANTGELFF. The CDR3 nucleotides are TGCGCCAGCAGCCCACGGACAGGGGCAAACACCGGGGAGCTGTTTTTT.

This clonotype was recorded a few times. CDR3 coding DNA: TGTGCCAGCAGCCTAGGCGGCTCAGGGCCACTTAACTATGGCTACACCTTC. Its translation: CASSLGGSGPLNYGYTF. The chain is built from TRBV14 and TRBJ1-2; D may be TRBD1 (5 bases). Germline values: CDR1 SGHDN, CDR2 FVKESK. The V gene lost 4 bases and the J gene lost 1 base, with 19 bases spanning the gap. The CDR3 totals 17 residues.

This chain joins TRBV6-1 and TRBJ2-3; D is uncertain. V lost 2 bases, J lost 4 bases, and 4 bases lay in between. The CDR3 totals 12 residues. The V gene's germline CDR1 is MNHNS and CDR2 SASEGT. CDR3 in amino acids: CASSEISDTQYF. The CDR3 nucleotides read TGTGCCAGCAGTGAAATTTCAGATACGCAGTATTTT.

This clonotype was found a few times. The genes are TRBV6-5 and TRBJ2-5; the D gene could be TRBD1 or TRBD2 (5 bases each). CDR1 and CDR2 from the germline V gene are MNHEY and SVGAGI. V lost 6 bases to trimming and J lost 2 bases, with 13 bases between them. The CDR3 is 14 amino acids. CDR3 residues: CASSWGPPQETQYF. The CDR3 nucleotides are TGTGCCAGCAGCTGGGGACCCCCTCAAGAGACCCAGTACTTC.

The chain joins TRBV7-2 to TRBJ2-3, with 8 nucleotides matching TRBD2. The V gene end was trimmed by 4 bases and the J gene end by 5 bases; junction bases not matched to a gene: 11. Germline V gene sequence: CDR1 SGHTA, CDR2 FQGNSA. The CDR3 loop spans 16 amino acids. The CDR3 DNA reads TGTGCCAGCAGCTCGGATGCGGGACTAGGTGGAGATACGCAGTATTTT. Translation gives CASSSDAGLGGDTQYF.

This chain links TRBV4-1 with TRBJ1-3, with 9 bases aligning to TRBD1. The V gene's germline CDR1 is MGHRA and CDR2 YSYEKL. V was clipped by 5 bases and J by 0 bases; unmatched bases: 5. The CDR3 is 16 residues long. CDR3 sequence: CASSWGQGDSGNTIYF. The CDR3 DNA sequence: TGCGCCAGCAGCTGGGGACAGGGCGACTCTGGAAACACCATATATTTT.

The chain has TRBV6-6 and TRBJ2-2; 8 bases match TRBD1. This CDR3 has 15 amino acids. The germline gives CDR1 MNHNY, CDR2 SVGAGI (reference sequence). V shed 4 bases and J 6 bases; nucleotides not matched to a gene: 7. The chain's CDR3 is CASSSDRAAAGELFF. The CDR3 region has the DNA TGTGCCAGCAGTTCGGACAGGGCAGCGGCCGGGGAGCTGTTTTTT.

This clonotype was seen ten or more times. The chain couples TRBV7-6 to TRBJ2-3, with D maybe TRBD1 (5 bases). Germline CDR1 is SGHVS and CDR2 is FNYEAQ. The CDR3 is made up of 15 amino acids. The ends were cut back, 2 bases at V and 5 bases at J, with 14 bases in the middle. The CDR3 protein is CASSLLRGSGDTQYF. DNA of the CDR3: TGTGCCAGCAGCTTATTAAGGGGATCGGGAGATACGCAGTATTTT.

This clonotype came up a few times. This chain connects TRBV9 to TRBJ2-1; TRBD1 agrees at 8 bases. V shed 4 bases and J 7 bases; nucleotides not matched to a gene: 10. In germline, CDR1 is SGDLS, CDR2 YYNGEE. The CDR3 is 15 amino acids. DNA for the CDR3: TGTGCCAGCAGCCCGACCCCCGGGACAGGTAATGAGCAGTTCTTC. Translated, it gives CASSPTPGTGNEQFF.

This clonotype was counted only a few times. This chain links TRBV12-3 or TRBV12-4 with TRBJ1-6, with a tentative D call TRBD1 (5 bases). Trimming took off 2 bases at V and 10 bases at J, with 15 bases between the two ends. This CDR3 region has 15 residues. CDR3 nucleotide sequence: TGTGCCAGCAGTTTACAGGGTGGGATTAGGTCACCCCTCCACTTT. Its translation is CASSLQGGIRSPLHF.

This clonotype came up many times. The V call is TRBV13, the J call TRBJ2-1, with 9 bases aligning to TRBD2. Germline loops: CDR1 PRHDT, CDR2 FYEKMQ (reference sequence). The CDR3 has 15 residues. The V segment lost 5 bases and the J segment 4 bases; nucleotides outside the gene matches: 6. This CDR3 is CASSPAGGMYNEQFF. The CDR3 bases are TGTGCCAGCAGCCCAGCGGGGGGAATGTACAATGAGCAGTTCTTC.

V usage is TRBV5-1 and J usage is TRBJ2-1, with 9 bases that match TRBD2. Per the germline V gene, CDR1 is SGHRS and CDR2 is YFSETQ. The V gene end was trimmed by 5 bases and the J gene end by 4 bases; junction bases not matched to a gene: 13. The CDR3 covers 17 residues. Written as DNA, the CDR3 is TGCGCCAGCAGACACCCAGTAGCGGGGGAGGAGTACAATGAGCAGTTCTTC. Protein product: CASRHPVAGEEYNEQFF.

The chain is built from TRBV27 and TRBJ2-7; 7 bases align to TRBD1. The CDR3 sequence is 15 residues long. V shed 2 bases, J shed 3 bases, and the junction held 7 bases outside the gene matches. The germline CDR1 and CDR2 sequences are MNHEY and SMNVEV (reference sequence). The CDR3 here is CASSLTGQVNYEQYF. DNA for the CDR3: TGTGCCAGCAGTTTAACCGGACAGGTCAACTACGAGCAGTACTTC.

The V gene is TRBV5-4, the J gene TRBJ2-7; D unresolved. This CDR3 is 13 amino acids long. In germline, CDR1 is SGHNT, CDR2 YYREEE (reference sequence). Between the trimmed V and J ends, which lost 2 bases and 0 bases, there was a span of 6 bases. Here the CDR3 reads CASSFAASYEQYF. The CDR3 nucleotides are TGTGCCAGCAGCTTCGCAGCCTCCTACGAGCAGTACTTC.

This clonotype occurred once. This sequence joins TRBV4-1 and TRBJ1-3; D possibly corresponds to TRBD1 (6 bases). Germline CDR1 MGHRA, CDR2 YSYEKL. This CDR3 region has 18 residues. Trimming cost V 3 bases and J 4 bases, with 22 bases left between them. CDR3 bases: TGCGCCAGCAGCCATTACCCGACAGGCGGCGCGGGGGGAAACACCATATATTTT. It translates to CASSHYPTGGAGGNTIYF.

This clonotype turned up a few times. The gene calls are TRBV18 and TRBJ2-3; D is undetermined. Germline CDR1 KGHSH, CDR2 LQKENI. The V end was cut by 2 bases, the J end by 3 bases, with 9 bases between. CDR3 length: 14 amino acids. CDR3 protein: CASSPGPRTDTQYF. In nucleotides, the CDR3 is TGTGCCAGCTCACCAGGACCTCGAACAGATACGCAGTATTTT.

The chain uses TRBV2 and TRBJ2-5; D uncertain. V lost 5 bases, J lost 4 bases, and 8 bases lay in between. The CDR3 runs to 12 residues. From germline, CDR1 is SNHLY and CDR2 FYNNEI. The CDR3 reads CASSSWRETQYF. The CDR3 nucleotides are TGTGCCAGCAGTAGTTGGCGAGAGACCCAGTACTTC.

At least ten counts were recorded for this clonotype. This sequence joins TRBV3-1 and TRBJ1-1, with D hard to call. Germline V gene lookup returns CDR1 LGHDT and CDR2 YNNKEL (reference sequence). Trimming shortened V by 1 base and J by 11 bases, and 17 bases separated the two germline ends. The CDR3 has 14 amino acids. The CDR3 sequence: CASSQVTKRRGAFF. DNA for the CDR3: TGTGCCAGCAGCCAAGTGACAAAGCGACGCGGGGCTTTCTTT.

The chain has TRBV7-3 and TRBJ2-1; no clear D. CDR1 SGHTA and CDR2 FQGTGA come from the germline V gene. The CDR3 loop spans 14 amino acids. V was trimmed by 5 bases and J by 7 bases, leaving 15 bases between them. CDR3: CASSGPGPYNEQFF. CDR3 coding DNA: TGTGCCAGCAGCGGCCCTGGGCCGTATAATGAGCAGTTCTTC.

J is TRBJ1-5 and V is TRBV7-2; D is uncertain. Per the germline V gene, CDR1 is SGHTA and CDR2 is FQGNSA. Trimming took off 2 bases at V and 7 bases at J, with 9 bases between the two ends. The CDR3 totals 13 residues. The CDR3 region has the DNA TGTGCCAGCAGCTTACTGGGGAGCCAGCCCCAGCATTTT. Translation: CASSLLGSQPQHF. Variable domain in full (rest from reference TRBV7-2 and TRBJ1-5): GAGVSQSPSNKVTEKGKDVELRCDPISGHTALYWYRQSLGQGLEFLIYFQGNSAPDKSGLPSDRFSAERTGGSVSTLTIQRTQQEDSAVYLCASSLLGSQPQHFGDGTRLSIL.

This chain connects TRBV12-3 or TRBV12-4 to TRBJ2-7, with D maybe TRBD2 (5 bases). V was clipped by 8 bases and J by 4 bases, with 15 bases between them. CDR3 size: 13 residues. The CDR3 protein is CASSPSSGYEQYF. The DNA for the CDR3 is TGTGCCAGCTCTCCTTCATCGGGATACGAGCAGTACTTC.

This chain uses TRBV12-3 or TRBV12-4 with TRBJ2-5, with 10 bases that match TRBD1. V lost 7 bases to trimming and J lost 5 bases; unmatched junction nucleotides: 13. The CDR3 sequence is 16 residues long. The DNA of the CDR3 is TGTGCCAGCACCGCAGACAGGGGGCAATTTGGGGAGACCCAGTACTTC. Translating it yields CASTADRGQFGETQYF.

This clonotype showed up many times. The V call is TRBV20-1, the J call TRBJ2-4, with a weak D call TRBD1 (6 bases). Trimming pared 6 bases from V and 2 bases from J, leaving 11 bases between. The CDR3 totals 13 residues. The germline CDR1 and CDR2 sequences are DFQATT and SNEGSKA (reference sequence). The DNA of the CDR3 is TGCAGTGCGGCAGGGACACCCAAAAACATTCAGTACTTC. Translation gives CSAAGTPKNIQYF.

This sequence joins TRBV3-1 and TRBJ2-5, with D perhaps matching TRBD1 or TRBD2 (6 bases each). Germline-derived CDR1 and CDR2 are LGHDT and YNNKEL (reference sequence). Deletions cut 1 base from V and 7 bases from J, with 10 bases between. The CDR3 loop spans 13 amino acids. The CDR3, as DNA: TGTGCCAGCAGCCAAGGACAGGAGGGGACCCAGTACTTC. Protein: CASSQGQEGTQYF.

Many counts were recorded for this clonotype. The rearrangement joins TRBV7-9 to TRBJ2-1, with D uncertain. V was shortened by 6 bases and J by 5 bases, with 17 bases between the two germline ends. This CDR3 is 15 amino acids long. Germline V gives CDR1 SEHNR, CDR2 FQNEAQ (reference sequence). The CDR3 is CASSVTVGSHNEQFF. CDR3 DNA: TGTGCCAGCAGTGTCACCGTGGGCAGTCACAATGAGCAGTTCTTC.

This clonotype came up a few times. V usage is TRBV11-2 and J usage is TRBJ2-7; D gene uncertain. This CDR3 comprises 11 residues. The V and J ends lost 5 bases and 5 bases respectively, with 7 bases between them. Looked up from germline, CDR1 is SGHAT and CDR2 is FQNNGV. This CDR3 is CASSQRHEQYF. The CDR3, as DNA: TGTGCCAGCAGCCAAAGACACGAGCAGTACTTC.

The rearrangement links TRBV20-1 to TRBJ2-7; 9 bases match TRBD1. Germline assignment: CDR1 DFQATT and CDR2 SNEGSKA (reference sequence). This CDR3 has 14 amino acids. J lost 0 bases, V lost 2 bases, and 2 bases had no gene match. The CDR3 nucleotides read TGCAGTGCTAGACAGACAGGGGGCTCCTACGAGCAGTACTTC. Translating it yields CSARQTGGSYEQYF.